The 10 T cell receptor beta chains below all came from one sample that was sequenced in a study of T cell responses to AZD1222 COVID-19 vaccine. Profiling relied on immunoSEQ multiplex PCR, and the TCRdb table lists in-frame clones only, not all of them. The sample lists more than 150,000 clones; less than 95% were seen once. The sample was peripheral blood, taken on day 0 of AZD1222 vaccination. These receptors came from an adult in good health.

The chain combines TRBV7-9 with TRBJ2-7, with TRBD2 matching 11 bases. V gave up 3 bases and J gave up 0 bases; unmatched junction bases: 4. The CDR3 is 16 residues long. The germline V gene encodes CDR1 SEHNR and CDR2 FQNEAQ (reference sequence). CDR3 amino acids: CASSFTSGGPSYEQYF. Written as DNA, the CDR3 is TGTGCCAGCAGCTTCACTAGCGGGGGCCCCTCCTACGAGCAGTACTTC.

This clone has just one count. The rearrangement uses TRBV19 and TRBJ1-1, with a weak D call TRBD1 (5 bases). CDR3 size: 17 residues. CDR1 and CDR2 (germline): LNHDA, SQIVND (reference sequence). Trimming stripped 1 base from V and 0 bases from J, with 15 bases between. The CDR3 DNA reads TGTGCCAGTAGTATAGGCGTGACAGCTCGGATGAACACTGAAGCTTTCTTT. Encoded protein: CASSIGVTARMNTEAFF. The full variable domain, with the rest looked up from reference TRBV19 and TRBJ1-1, is DGGITQSPKYLFRKEGQNVTLSCEQNLNHDAMYWYRQDPGQGLRLIYYSQIVNDFQKGDIAEGYSVSREKKESFPLTVTSAQKNPTAFYLCASSIGVTARMNTEAFFGQGTRLTVV.

The chain is built from TRBV6-5 and TRBJ1-1; D is ambiguous. The CDR3 runs 13 residues. Per germline, CDR1 MNHEY and CDR2 SVGAGI. With 2 bases removed from V and 6 bases from J, the gap between germline ends came to 10 bases. CDR3 DNA: TGTGCCAGCAGTTACAGGGATAGCGCTGAAGCTTTCTTT. Translating gives CASSYRDSAEAFF.

This sequence joins TRBV7-3 and TRBJ1-1; perhaps TRBD1 as D (5 bases). Germline V gives CDR1 SGHTA, CDR2 FQGTGA. The CDR3 sequence is 14 residues long. V was cut by 3 bases and J by 1 base, with 9 bases left in between. As DNA, the CDR3 is TGTGCCAGCAGCTTGACGACAGCGAACACTGAAGCTTTCTTT. Translated, it gives CASSLTTANTEAFF.

V and J are TRBV7-8 and TRBJ2-7, with a tentative D call TRBD1 (5 bases). V was shortened by 5 bases and J by 6 bases, with 8 bases between the two germline ends. Germline assignment: CDR1 SGHVS and CDR2 FQNEAQ. The CDR3 spans 11 residues. CDR3 DNA: TGTGCCAGCAGCCGACAGTTCGAGCAGTACTTC. This encodes CASSRQFEQYF. The full variable domain, with the rest looked up from reference TRBV7-8 and TRBJ2-7, is GAGVSQSPRYKVAKRGQDVALRCDPISGHVSLFWYQQALGQGPEFLTYFQNEAQLDKSGLPSDRFFAERPEGSVSTLKIQRTQQEDSAVYLCASSRQFEQYFGPGTRLTVT.

This clone was recorded only once. The genes are TRBV5-4 and TRBJ1-1, with a possible D match to TRBD1 (5 bases). The V end lost 3 bases, the J end lost 3 bases, and 21 bases lay between the germline ends. The CDR3 contains 17 residues. Germline V gene data show CDR1 as SGHNT and CDR2 as YYREEE (reference sequence). DNA of the CDR3: TGTGCCAGCAGCTACTTGGTGTCCCAAAGGGGCGACACTGAAGCTTTCTTT. This sequence encodes CASSYLVSQRGDTEAFF.

The CDR3 nucleotides read TGTGCCAGCAGTTTAAGGGCAGTTAACACTGAAGCTTTCTTT. Translating gives CASSLRAVNTEAFF. The chain combines TRBV27 with TRBJ1-1; D not certain. The V and J ends lost 2 bases and 2 bases respectively, with 9 bases between them. Germline V gene lookup returns CDR1 MNHEY and CDR2 SMNVEV (reference sequence). The CDR3 runs 14 residues.

The gene calls are TRBV9 and TRBJ2-1; D not resolved. V lost 0 bases and J lost 2, with 15 bases in between. CDR3 length equals 17 residues. Looked up from germline, CDR1 is SGDLS and CDR2 is YYNGEE. This chain's CDR3 is CASSVEHRSGPYNEQFF. Here the CDR3 DNA reads TGTGCCAGCAGCGTAGAACATCGGAGTGGCCCCTACAATGAGCAGTTCTTC.

The chain links TRBV27 to TRBJ2-2; D perhaps matches TRBD1 (6 bases). The CDR3 loop spans 14 amino acids. The germline V gene has CDR1 MNHEY and CDR2 SMNVEV (reference sequence). V lost 6 bases and J lost 3, with 11 bases in between. As DNA, the CDR3 is TGTGCCAGCAGCACAGGGCAGGACACCGGGGAGCTGTTTTTT. Amino acids: CASSTGQDTGELFF.

The J gene is TRBJ1-5, the V gene TRBV30; 10 positions match TRBD1. The junction had 8 bases not matched to a gene; V was cut back by 5 bases and J by 7 bases. This CDR3 is built from 14 residues. CDR1 is GTSNPN and CDR2 is SVGIG in the germline V gene (reference sequence). The CDR3 DNA is TGTGCCTGGGCCTTGACAGGGGGCCGACAGCCCCAGCATTTT. It translates to CAWALTGGRQPQHF.